One TCR beta chain is described in this entry. Authors' analysis steps: How many nucleated cells were present was estimated from reference gene primer amplification. The protocol was immunoSEQ multiplex PCR, while the TCRdb copy is restricted to in-frame clones and leaves out a portion. The V and J calls and clone size were taken over from that table, and D and trimming were inferred from the DNA. The sample lists 350,000 to 400,000 clones; approximately 86% were seen once. Per the germline V gene, CDR1 is LNHNV and CDR2 is YYDKDF (reference sequence). The CDR3 runs to 15 residues. Trimming took 0 bases from V and 7 from J, leaving 15 bases between them. It was during active infection that Seattle patients were enrolled and then longitudinally followed. These data are taken from a study of blood T cell repertoires in COVID-19. The overall study: Samples representing acute and convalescent COVID-19 were sourced from the United States, Italy and Spain. Nucleic acid was either cDNA or gDNA, and it came from T cells, B-cell-depleted T cells, or PBMCs.

The sequenced sample was peripheral blood. The origin of this receptor is a woman aged 55-69 years with COVID-19, enrolled during active disease. The gene calls are TRBV15 and TRBJ1-2; D perhaps matches TRBD1 (5 bases). CDR3 sequence reads: CATSRDPGIFSGYTF. The CDR3 bases are TGTGCCACCAGCAGAGATCCAGGGATCTTCTCTGGCTACACCTTC.